A single sample is the source of the 27 T cell receptor beta chains below, sequenced in a study of T cells after somatic rescue of genetic block. Sequencing used immunoSEQ multiplex PCR; TCRdb keeps in-frame clones, though not all of them. The sample contains approximately 78,000 clones, about nine tenths of which appear only once. Specimen: peripheral blood mononuclear cells (PBMCs). The receptor set was obtained from a young man.

The rearrangement links TRBV7-2 to TRBJ2-2, with 11 bases that match TRBD1. Per the germline V gene, CDR1 is SGHTA and CDR2 is FQGNSA. The CDR3 loop spans 14 amino acids. The junction had 2 bases not matched to a gene; V was cut back by 6 bases and J by 5 bases. DNA for the CDR3: TGTGCCAGCAGAGGACAGGGGGCGACCGGGGAGCTGTTTTTT. Its translation is CASRGQGATGELFF.

The genes are TRBV4-1 and TRBJ1-2; 7 bases fit TRBD1. The CDR3 covers 18 residues. Germline CDR1 MGHRA, CDR2 YSYEKL. After removal of 3 bases from V and 4 bases from J, the junction contained 17 bases not matched to a gene. The DNA for the CDR3 is TGCGCCAGCAGCCAGCTATCCGGGACAGCCCGGGGGCTCTATGGCTACACCTTC. Its translation is CASSQLSGTARGLYGYTF.

This clone was counted a single time. The rearrangement uses TRBV11-2 and TRBJ2-2, with D unclear. V lost 2 bases to trimming and J lost 0 bases, with 10 bases between them. The CDR3 covers 16 residues. Germline V gives CDR1 SGHAT, CDR2 FQNNGV. The CDR3 here is CASSLWPVSNTGELFF. CDR3 DNA: TGTGCCAGCAGCTTATGGCCAGTATCGAACACCGGGGAGCTGTTTTTT.

The rearrangement joins TRBV6-5 to TRBJ2-5; D is unclear. The germline V gene encodes CDR1 MNHEY and CDR2 SVGAGI. The V and J ends lost 3 bases and 6 bases respectively, with 11 bases between them. This CDR3 is built from 13 residues. The CDR3 region has the DNA TGTGCCAGCAGTTATTCGGGTACTAAGACCCAGTACTTC. Amino acids: CASSYSGTKTQYF.

Written as DNA, the CDR3 is TGTGCCAGCAGTTCTCCAGGGAACACCGGGGAGCTGTTTTTT. Its translation is CASSSPGNTGELFF. V is TRBV6-6 and J is TRBJ2-2, with unresolved D. V gave up 4 bases and J gave up 1 base, with 7 bases separating them. In germline, CDR1 is MNHNY, CDR2 SVGAGI (reference sequence). The CDR3 is 14 residues long.

The chain recombines TRBV7-2 with TRBJ2-2; unclear D gene. The CDR3 has 14 residues. CDR1 is SGHTA, CDR2 FQGNSA, per germline. Trimming removed 3 bases at V and 6 bases at J, with 11 bases between. The CDR3 protein is CASSLLVPAGELFF. The CDR3 bases are TGTGCCAGCAGCTTGTTAGTTCCTGCCGGGGAGCTGTTTTTT.

The chain couples TRBV25-1 to TRBJ2-1; D assignment may be TRBD1 or TRBD2 (6 bases each). V was cut by 4 bases and J by 9 bases, with 13 bases left in between. The CDR3 totals 13 residues. Germline CDR1 reads MGHDK; CDR2 reads SYGVNS. CDR3 protein: CASSAWGRGEQFF. The CDR3 bases are TGTGCCAGCAGTGCGTGGGGGCGGGGTGAGCAGTTCTTC.

This clone was counted a single time. The genes are TRBV6-6 and TRBJ2-5; possibly TRBD1 for D (8 bases). The CDR3 sequence is 15 residues long. V dropped 8 bases and J dropped 1 base, with 17 bases sitting between them. The V gene's germline CDR1 is MNHNY and CDR2 SVGAGI (reference sequence). The CDR3 region is CASAGDRLAQETQYF. CDR3 in DNA: TGTGCCAGCGCGGGGGACAGGCTCGCCCAAGAGACCCAGTACTTC.

This chain uses TRBV7-3 with TRBJ2-1; 7 nucleotides match TRBD2. The length of the CDR3 is 15 residues. Per the germline V gene, CDR1 is SGHTA and CDR2 is FQGTGA. V trimming: 2 bases; J trimming: 5 bases; junction bases outside the gene matches: 6. The CDR3 sequence: CASSLQAGSNNEQFF. The CDR3 nucleotides are TGTGCCAGCAGCTTACAAGCGGGGTCCAACAATGAGCAGTTCTTC.

The genes are TRBV7-6 and TRBJ2-2, with TRBD1 identical over 8 bases. The CDR3 extends over 16 amino acids. Looked up from germline, CDR1 is SGHVS and CDR2 is FNYEAQ. J was trimmed by 4 bases and V by 0 bases; bases with no gene match: 4. The CDR3 region has the DNA TGTGCCAGCAGCTTAGCGCGGACAGGGAGCACCGGGGAGCTGTTTTTT. Its protein is CASSLARTGSTGELFF. Complete variable domain (other parts from reference TRBV7-6 and TRBJ2-2): GAGVSQSPRYKVTKRGQDVALRCDPISGHVSLYWYRQALGQGPEFLTYFNYEAQQDKSGLPNDRFSAERPEGSISTLTIQRTEQRDSAMYRCASSLARTGSTGELFFGEGSRLTVL.

The chain links TRBV15 to TRBJ2-5, with D possibly matching TRBD1 (6 bases). V gave up 5 bases and J gave up 7 bases, with 20 bases separating them. Germline V gene sequence: CDR1 LNHNV, CDR2 YYDKDF (reference sequence). This CDR3 contains 15 residues. The CDR3 sequence: CATSLQTGATGTQYF. For the CDR3, the DNA is TGTGCCACCAGCCTCCAGACAGGCGCGACGGGGACCCAGTACTTC.

The V call is TRBV15, the J call TRBJ1-5, with no clear D. The CDR3 sequence is 11 residues long. Germline CDR1 LNHNV, CDR2 YYDKDF (reference sequence). The ends were cut back, 6 bases at V and 11 bases at J, with 11 bases in the middle. The CDR3 DNA reads as TGTGCCACCAGAGTCCCCGTGGCCCAGCATTTT. Amino acid sequence: CATRVPVAQHF.

This chain joins TRBV11-2 and TRBJ2-6; TRBD2 matches at 7 bases. Per germline, CDR1 SGHAT and CDR2 FQNNGV. V lost 3 bases to trimming and J lost 6 bases; unmatched junction nucleotides: 8. The CDR3 runs 16 residues. The CDR3 sequence: CASSLGGTVTANVLTF. The CDR3 DNA is TGTGCCAGCAGCTTGGGGGGGACGGTGACGGCCAACGTCCTGACTTTC.

The chain has TRBV13 and TRBJ1-2; TRBD1 matches at 7 bases. Looked up from germline, CDR1 is PRHDT and CDR2 is FYEKMQ (reference sequence). V dropped 6 bases and J dropped 5; count of bases not matched to a gene: 6. The CDR3 extends over 13 amino acids. In DNA form, the CDR3 reads TGTGCCAGCAGTATTACGACAGGGTATGGCTACACCTTC. This gives the protein CASSITTGYGYTF. Looking up the rest from reference TRBV13 and TRBJ1-2 gives the full variable domain: AAGVIQSPRHLIKEKRETATLKCYPIPRHDTVYWYQQGPGQDPQFLISFYEKMQSDKGSIPDRFSAQQFSDYHSELNMSSLELGDSALYFCASSITTGYGYTFGSGTRLTVV.

Remarks on this clone: One end of the junction fails to match germline, which may point to a read error. This sequence joins TRBV7-7 and TRBJ2-3, with D perhaps TRBD1 or TRBD2 (5 bases each). Per germline, CDR1 SSHAT and CDR2 FNYEAQ (reference sequence). The CDR3 consists of 19 residues. Written as DNA, the CDR3 is TGTGCTAGCAGCTTCCCACCCGCCGGGCGAAGGGGACCCCTTCGACCGCAGTATTTT. Translated: CASSFPPAGRRGPLRPQYF.

The chain couples TRBV5-1 to TRBJ1-2; possibly TRBD1 for D (6 bases). V lost 2 bases and J lost 5, with 10 bases in between. This CDR3 contains 13 residues. Germline CDR1 and CDR2: SGHRS and YFSETQ. The CDR3 DNA reads as TGCGCCAGCAGCTTACCAGGGGTTTATGGCTACACCTTC. It is translated as CASSLPGVYGYTF.

This rearrangement joins TRBV10-3 to TRBJ2-1; 11 nucleotides align to TRBD2. This CDR3 region has 16 residues. Germline trimming cut 2 bases from V and 8 bases from J; bases unmatched to any gene: 8. Germline lookup yields CDR1 ENHRY and CDR2 SYGVKD. CDR3 nucleotide sequence: TGTGCCATCAGTGAGGACCTTAGCGGGAGGGCCTATGAGCAGTTCTTC. Protein product: CAISEDLSGRAYEQFF.

The V gene is TRBV7-2, the J gene TRBJ1-4, with D perhaps matching TRBD1 (5 bases). CDR1 SGHTA and CDR2 FQGNSA come from the germline V gene. Trimming removed 0 bases from V and 7 bases from J, with 12 bases in between. The CDR3 is made up of 15 amino acids. The CDR3 spells CASSLAGGLGEKLFF. CDR3 in DNA: TGTGCCAGCAGCTTAGCCGGGGGGTTGGGTGAAAAACTGTTTTTT.

The rearrangement joins TRBV5-1 to TRBJ2-1, with D perhaps TRBD2 (5 bases). The CDR3 length is 16 residues. The V end lost 3 bases, the J end lost 0 bases, and 13 bases lay between the germline ends. CDR1 is SGHRS, CDR2 YFSETQ, per germline. The CDR3: CASSSGLIISYNEQFF. CDR3 DNA sequence: TGCGCCAGCAGCTCCGGACTCATAATCTCCTACAATGAGCAGTTCTTC.

This rearrangement joins TRBV6-8 to TRBJ2-7; D remains unclear. The germline V gene encodes CDR1 MNHGY and CDR2 SAAAGT. Trimming cost V 7 bases and J 3 bases, with 7 bases left between them. The length of the CDR3 is 11 residues. The CDR3 sequence: CASTDVYEQYF. CDR3 bases: TGTGCCAGCACGGACGTCTACGAGCAGTACTTC.

The genes are TRBV6-1 and TRBJ1-1, with 10 bases aligning to TRBD1. The V segment lost 7 bases and the J segment 4 bases; nucleotides outside the gene matches: 6. This CDR3 has 14 amino acids. From germline, CDR1 is MNHNS and CDR2 SASEGT. The CDR3 loop is CASNGGTGVTEAFF. The CDR3 region has the DNA TGTGCCAGCAATGGCGGGACAGGGGTCACTGAAGCTTTCTTT.

The V and J genes are TRBV5-6 and TRBJ2-2; 12 bases align to TRBD1. The CDR3 is made up of 19 amino acids. Germline CDR1 reads SGHDT; CDR2 reads YYEEEE. The V segment lost 0 bases and the J segment 2 bases; nucleotides outside the gene matches: 8. CDR3 sequence reads: CASSLVVWDRGRNTGELFF. The CDR3 DNA follows: TGTGCCAGCAGCTTGGTGGTTTGGGACAGGGGGCGAAACACCGGGGAGCTGTTTTTT.

The chain recombines TRBV9 with TRBJ2-3; D ambiguous. The CDR3 length is 14 residues. V lost 0 bases to trimming and J lost 4 bases, with 9 bases between them. Germline V gene data show CDR1 as SGDLS and CDR2 as YYNGEE. CDR3 nucleotides: TGTGCCAGCAGCGTAGGGCCCAGAGCAGATACGCAGTATTTT. Translated, it gives CASSVGPRADTQYF.

This chain joins TRBV19 and TRBJ1-4; no reliable D call. V shed 5 bases and J shed 6 bases, with 13 bases lying between them. Germline assignment: CDR1 LNHDA and CDR2 SQIVND (reference sequence). The CDR3 totals 14 residues. The CDR3 protein is CASSFGGGDEKLFF. The CDR3 bases are TGTGCCAGTAGTTTCGGAGGCGGGGATGAAAAACTGTTTTTT.

The rearrangement links TRBV11-3 to TRBJ2-3, with 8 bases lining up with TRBD2. CDR1 and CDR2 from the germline V gene are SGHNT and YENEEA. Trimming cost V 4 bases and J 2 bases; bases outside gene matches: 5. The CDR3 totals 15 residues. CDR3 in DNA: TGTGCCAGCAGCTCAGCGGGAGCGCCCACAGATACGCAGTATTTT. This sequence encodes CASSSAGAPTDTQYF.

J is TRBJ2-7 and V is TRBV28; D remains unclear. The CDR3 has 13 amino acids. Germline V gene data show CDR1 as MDHEN and CDR2 as SYDVKM. V gave up 10 bases and J gave up 5 bases, with 18 bases separating them. CDR3 loop: CATTARILDEQYF. The CDR3 DNA reads TGTGCCACCACCGCTCGAATCTTAGACGAGCAGTACTTC.

The rearrangement uses TRBV19 and TRBJ1-1, with unresolved D. Germline CDR1 is LNHDA and CDR2 is SQIVND (reference sequence). Trimming shortened V by 7 bases and J by 1 base, and 13 bases separated the two germline ends. The CDR3 consists of 14 residues. The CDR3 nucleotides are TGTGCCAGTAAGTATACTATCACGAACACTGAAGCTTTCTTT. Its translation is CASKYTITNTEAFF. Complete variable domain (other parts from reference TRBV19 and TRBJ1-1): DGGITQSPKYLFRKEGQNVTLSCEQNLNHDAMYWYRQDPGQGLRLIYYSQIVNDFQKGDIAEGYSVSREKKESFPLTVTSAQKNPTAFYLCASKYTITNTEAFFGQGTRLTVV.